Listed below are T cell receptor beta chains from one sample, sequenced in a study of blood T cells in healthy people across ages. Each CDR3 protein is one row after TCRdb ran MiXCR on the 5' RACE reads. The sample holds more than 600,000 distinct CDR3 sequences, about 25% seen once. This sample also appeared in a second study, on T cells of mothers and their children.

The sequenced material came from blood. These receptors originate from a boy under 18 in good health. The CDR3 runs from the conserved cysteine through the conserved F or W. A D gene is named only where the DNA matches it firmly. The size entry is marked missing in some rows and otherwise reads once, few, many or a size class.

J | V | D | size | CDR3 | DNA
TRBJ2-5 | TRBV7-2 | - | once | CASSLGSSVATQYF | TGTGCCAGCAGCTTAGGTTCTAGCGTGGCGACCCAGTACTTC
TRBJ2-1 | TRBV6-2/TRBV6-3 | TRBD1 | few | CASSSDRGRYNEQFF | TGTGCCAGCAGTTCAGACAGGGGGAGATACAATGAGCAGTTCTTC
TRBJ2-1 | TRBV7-3 | - | - | CASSLTFGGTDEQFF | TGTGCCAGCAGCTTAACGTTTGGGGGAACGGATGAGCAGTTCTTC
TRBJ2-3 | TRBV9 | - | - | CASSRMGGSSTDTQYF | TGTGCCAGCTCACGTATGGGGGGTTCCTCCACAGATACGCAGTATTTT
TRBJ1-5 | TRBV20-1 | - | once | CSATRGFLSNQPQHF | TGCAGTGCTACTCGGGGGTTTCTGAGCAATCAGCCCCAGCATTTT
TRBJ2-6 | TRBV5-1 | - | - | CASSSDLSPSGANVLTF | TGCGCCAGCAGCTCTGACCTAAGCCCGTCTGGGGCCAACGTCCTGACTTTC
TRBJ1-6 | TRBV7-9 | - | - | CACTTAGTSDSPLHF | TGTGCCTGCACAACTGCCGGGACATCTGACTCACCCCTCCACTTT
TRBJ2-5 | TRBV4-3 | - | few | CASSQETSLGGPAFQETQYF | TGCGCCAGCAGCCAAGAGACCTCCCTGGGTGGCCCAGCCTTCCAAGAGACCCAGTACTTC
TRBJ2-7 | TRBV5-1 | - | - | CASRRAQGLPYEQYF | TGCGCCAGCAGACGAGCTCAGGGGCTTCCCTACGAGCAGTACTTC
TRBJ2-1 | TRBV20-1 | TRBD2 | - | CSARGLAGGSYNEQFF | TGCAGTGCCCGGGGACTAGCGGGGGGCTCCTACAATGAGCAGTTCTTC
TRBJ2-7 | TRBV27 | - | - | CASSFSKGYEQYF | TGTGCCAGCAGTTTCTCAAAGGGCTACGAGCAGTACTTC
TRBJ1-5 | TRBV7-8 | - | few | CASSLGNSNQPQHF | TGTGCCAGCAGCTTAGGGAATAGCAATCAGCCCCAGCATTTT
TRBJ2-5 | TRBV4-3 | TRBD2 | few | CASSPLYSRLAGAIQETQYF | TGCGCCAGCAGCCCCCTATATTCGCGTCTAGCGGGGGCCATCCAAGAGACCCAGTACTTC
TRBJ2-5 | TRBV7-9 | TRBD1 | - | CASSTSDRAGETQYF | TGTGCCAGCAGCACTTCGGACAGGGCTGGGGAGACCCAGTACTTC
TRBJ1-4 | TRBV11-2 | TRBD1 | few | CASSYAPGQVEEKLFF | TGTGCCAGCAGCTACGCCCCGGGACAGGTTGAGGAAAAACTGTTTTTT
TRBJ2-1 | TRBV29-1 | TRBD2 | - | CSVYGTSGEGSYNEQFF | TGCAGCGTTTACGGGACTAGCGGGGAGGGCTCCTACAATGAGCAGTTCTTC
TRBJ2-1 | TRBV20-1 | - | - | CSLTGTLYNEQFF | TGCAGCTTAACCGGGACACTCTACAATGAGCAGTTCTTC
TRBJ2-1 | TRBV20-1 | TRBD2 | - | CSAGGGLPGTEQFF | TGCAGTGCTGGGGGGGGACTTCCGGGCACTGAGCAGTTCTTC
TRBJ1-2 | TRBV7-2 | - | few | CASSLGWNRDGGYTF | TGTGCCAGCAGCTTAGGATGGAACAGGGATGGTGGCTACACCTTC
TRBJ2-1 | TRBV11-3 | TRBD1 | - | CASKPPLGQGNNEQFF | TGTGCCAGTAAACCGCCGCTGGGACAGGGTAACAATGAGCAGTTCTTC
TRBJ2-7 | TRBV20-1 | TRBD2 | - | CSAAKRDAYEQYF | TGCAGTGCTGCAAAGCGGGACGCCTACGAGCAGTACTTC
TRBJ2-7 | TRBV9 | TRBD1 | few | CASSAGTGKYEQYF | TGTGCCAGCAGCGCCGGGACAGGGAAGTACGAGCAGTACTTC
TRBJ1-1 | TRBV10-3 | - | - | CAISEGASQNTEAFF | TGTGCCATCAGTGAAGGTGCGAGTCAGAACACTGAAGCTTTCTTT
TRBJ2-3 | TRBV7-3 | - | few | CASSLDGRYSTDTQYF | TGTGCCAGCAGCTTAGACGGACGATATAGCACAGATACGCAGTATTTT
TRBJ1-1 | TRBV27 | - | few | CASSLKPGPEAFF | TGTGCCAGCAGTCTTAAACCGGGCCCTGAAGCTTTCTTT
TRBJ2-1 | TRBV20-1 | - | few | CSARDLSEHYNEQFF | TGCAGTGCTAGAGATCTTAGCGAACACTACAATGAGCAGTTCTTC
TRBJ1-2 | TRBV13 | - | - | CASSLILGGDYTF | TGTGCCAGCAGCTTAATTCTGGGGGGTGACTACACCTTC
TRBJ2-5 | TRBV29-1 | - | few | CSAGGQLQETQYF | TGCAGCGCCGGGGGACAGCTCCAAGAGACCCAGTACTTC
TRBJ2-7 | TRBV14 | TRBD1 | - | CASSQSQGVGEQYF | TGTGCCAGCAGCCAGAGCCAGGGGGTGGGCGAGCAGTACTTC